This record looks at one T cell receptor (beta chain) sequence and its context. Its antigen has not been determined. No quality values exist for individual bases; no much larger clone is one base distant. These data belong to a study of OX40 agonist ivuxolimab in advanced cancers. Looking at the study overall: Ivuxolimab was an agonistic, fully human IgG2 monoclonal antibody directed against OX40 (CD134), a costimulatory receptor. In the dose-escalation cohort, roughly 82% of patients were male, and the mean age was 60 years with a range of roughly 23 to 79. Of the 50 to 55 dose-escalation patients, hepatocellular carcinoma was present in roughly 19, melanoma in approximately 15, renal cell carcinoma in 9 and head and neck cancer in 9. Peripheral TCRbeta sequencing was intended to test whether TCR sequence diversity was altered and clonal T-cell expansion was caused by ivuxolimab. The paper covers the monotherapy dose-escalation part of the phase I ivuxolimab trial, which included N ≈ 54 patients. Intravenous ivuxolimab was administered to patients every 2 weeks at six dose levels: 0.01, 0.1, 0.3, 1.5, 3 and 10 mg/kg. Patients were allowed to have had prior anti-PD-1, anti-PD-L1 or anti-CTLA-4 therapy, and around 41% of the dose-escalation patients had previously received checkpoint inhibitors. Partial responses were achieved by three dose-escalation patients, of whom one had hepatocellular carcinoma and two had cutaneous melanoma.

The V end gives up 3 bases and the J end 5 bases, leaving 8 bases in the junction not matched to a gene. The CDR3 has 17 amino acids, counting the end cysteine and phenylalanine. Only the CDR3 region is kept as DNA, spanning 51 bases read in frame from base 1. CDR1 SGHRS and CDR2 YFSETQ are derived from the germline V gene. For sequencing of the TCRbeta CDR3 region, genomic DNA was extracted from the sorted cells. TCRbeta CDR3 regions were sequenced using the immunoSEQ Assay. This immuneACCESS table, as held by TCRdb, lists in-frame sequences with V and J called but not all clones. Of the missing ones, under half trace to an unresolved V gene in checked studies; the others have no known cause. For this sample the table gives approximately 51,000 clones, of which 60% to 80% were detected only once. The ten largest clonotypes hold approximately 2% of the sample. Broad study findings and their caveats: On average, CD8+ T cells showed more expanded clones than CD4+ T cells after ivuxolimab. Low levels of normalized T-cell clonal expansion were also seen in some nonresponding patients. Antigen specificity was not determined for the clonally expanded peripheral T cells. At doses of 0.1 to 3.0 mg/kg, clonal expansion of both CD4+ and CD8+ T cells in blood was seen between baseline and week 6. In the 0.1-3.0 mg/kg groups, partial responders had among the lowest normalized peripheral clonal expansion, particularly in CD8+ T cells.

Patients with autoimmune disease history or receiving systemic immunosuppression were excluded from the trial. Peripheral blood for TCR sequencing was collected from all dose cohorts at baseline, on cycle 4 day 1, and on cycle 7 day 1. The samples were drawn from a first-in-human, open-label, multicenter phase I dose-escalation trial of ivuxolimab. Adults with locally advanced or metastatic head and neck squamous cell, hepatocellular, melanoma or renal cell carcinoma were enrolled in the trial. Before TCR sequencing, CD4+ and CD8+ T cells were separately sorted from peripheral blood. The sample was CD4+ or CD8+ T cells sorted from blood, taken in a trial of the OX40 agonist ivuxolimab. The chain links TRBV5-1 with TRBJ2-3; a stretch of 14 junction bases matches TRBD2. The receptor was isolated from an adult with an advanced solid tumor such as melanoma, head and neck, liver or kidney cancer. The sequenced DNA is TGCGCCAGCAGCTCCGGGACTAGCGGGAGCTTTCAAGATACGCAGTATTTT. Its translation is CASSSGTSGSFQDTQYF.